Listed below are T cell receptor beta chains from one sample, sequenced in a study of cytomegalovirus exposure and HLA in healthy donors. Measured with immunoSEQ multiplex PCR; TCRdb has only the in-frame clones, and not every one. The table has 120,000 or so clones, approximately 78% seen once; the top ten hold 6.3%. The sequenced sample was PBMCs. The receptors were gathered from a woman aged 35 to 49 in good health and CMV-seronegative. CDR3s include the opening cysteine and the closing phenylalanine or tryptophan. The D gene is left open where the match is weak. Not all rows give a size; the values are once, few, many and, for expanded clones, a class.

j_call v_call clone_size d_call cdr3_aa cdr3_nt
TRBJ1-1 TRBV15 - - CATSRGHLNTEAFF TGTGCCACCAGCAGAGGACACCTGAACACTGAAGCTTTCTTT
TRBJ2-5 TRBV18 - - CASSPPSSETQYF TGTGCCAGCTCACCACCGTCTTCAGAGACCCAGTACTTC
TRBJ1-5 TRBV7-9 - - CASSRSNQPQHF TGTGCCAGCAGCCGTAGCAATCAGCCCCAGCATTTT
TRBJ2-1 TRBV20-1 - TRBD2 CSASPGTSEFF TGCAGTGCTAGCCCCGGGACTAGCGAATTCTTC
TRBJ2-1 TRBV13 - TRBD1 CASSFSVGQGTGEQFF TGTGCCAGCAGCTTTAGTGTGGGACAGGGTACCGGTGAGCAGTTCTTC
TRBJ1-2 TRBV19 - TRBD1 CASSIDRGRFYGYTF TGTGCCAGTAGTATAGACAGGGGGCGATTCTATGGCTACACCTTC
TRBJ2-5 TRBV15 - TRBD2 CATSSPGLAFETQYF TGTGCCACCAGCAGCCCAGGACTAGCGTTCGAGACCCAGTACTTC
TRBJ2-7 TRBV7-9 - TRBD2 CASSSERLAGLDEQYF TGTGCCAGCAGCTCCGAACGACTAGCGGGATTGGACGAGCAGTACTTC
TRBJ2-5 TRBV7-8 - TRBD1 CASSLAALTVRTGEWKTQYF TGTGCCAGCAGCTTAGCGGCCCTCACAGTAAGGACAGGGGAATGGAAGACCCAGTACTTC
TRBJ1-5 TRBV6-5 - - CASSQQINQPQHF TGTGCCAGCAGTCAACAGATAAATCAGCCCCAGCATTTT
TRBJ2-7 TRBV27 - - CASRGISSSRLTLSYEQYF TGTGCCAGCAGAGGAATTAGCTCTAGCCGACTTACCCTCTCCTACGAGCAGTACTTC
TRBJ2-7 TRBV18 few - CASSPGGYSEQYF TGTGCCAGCTCACCCGGCGGGTACTCCGAGCAGTACTTC
TRBJ2-3 TRBV10-3 - - CAISEFGGNTDTQYF TGTGCCATCAGTGAGTTCGGGGGAAACACAGATACGCAGTATTTT
TRBJ2-7 TRBV21-1 - - CASRSGGKGSYEQYF TGTGCCAGCAGATCAGGGGGCAAGGGATCCTACGAGCAGTACTTC
TRBJ2-6 TRBV28 - TRBD2 CASSLIGGVGANVLTF TGTGCCAGCAGTTTAATCGGGGGGGTCGGGGCCAACGTCCTGACTTTC
TRBJ2-7 TRBV7-2 - - CASSFLYEQYF TGTGCCAGCAGCTTCCTCTACGAGCAGTACTTC
TRBJ2-3 TRBV5-4 - TRBD2 CASSLASSGSTDTQYF TGTGCCAGCAGCTTGGCCTCTAGCGGGAGCACAGATACGCAGTATTTT
TRBJ1-5 TRBV7-8 - - CASSPSGTTQPQHF TGTGCCAGCAGCCCTTCCGGGACAACCCAGCCCCAGCATTTT
TRBJ2-7 TRBV7-3 - - CASSLAGSYEQYF TGTGCCAGCAGCTTGGCGGGATCCTACGAGCAGTACTTC
TRBJ2-1 TRBV11-2 - - CASSFIGGGGEQFF TGTGCCAGCAGCTTTATTGGGGGAGGGGGTGAGCAGTTCTTC
TRBJ2-2 TRBV4-3 - TRBD2 CASSLDLGLAGENTGELFF TGCGCCAGCAGCCTAGACCTGGGACTAGCGGGAGAGAACACCGGGGAGCTGTTTTTT
TRBJ2-1 TRBV9 - TRBD2 CASSARGAGASYNEQFF TGTGCCAGCAGCGCCCGTGGAGCGGGAGCATCCTACAATGAGCAGTTCTTC
TRBJ2-3 TRBV10-3 - - CAIGSQRTDTQYF TGTGCCATCGGCTCGCAACGCACAGATACGCAGTATTTT
TRBJ1-2 TRBV18 - TRBD1 CASSIRLDRVIPMGYTF TGTGCCAGCTCAATCCGGCTGGACAGGGTAATTCCCATGGGCTACACCTTC
TRBJ2-1 TRBV5-1 - - CASSIGAVLLYNEQFF TGCGCCAGCAGCATAGGAGCAGTCCTATTATACAATGAGCAGTTCTTC
TRBJ1-6 TRBV27 - - CASSSPRPVDGGSPLHF TGTGCCAGCAGTTCCCCGAGACCCGTGGATGGGGGGTCACCCCTCCACTTT
TRBJ2-7 TRBV5-4 - - CASSFAGEQYF TGTGCCAGCAGCTTCGCAGGTGAGCAGTACTTC
TRBJ2-7 TRBV5-6 - - CASSLVSRYHEQYF TGTGCCAGCAGCTTGGTATCTAGATACCACGAGCAGTACTTC
TRBJ1-2 TRBV27 - - CASSTGVYGYTF TGTGCCAGCAGTACCGGGGTCTATGGCTACACCTTC
TRBJ2-7 TRBV20-1 few - CSADNSYEQYF TGCAGTGCTGACAACTCCTACGAGCAGTACTTC
TRBJ2-7 TRBV6-6 - - CASSYSSQRGEQYF TGTGCCAGCAGTTACTCGTCGCAGAGGGGGGAGCAGTACTTC
TRBJ2-2 TRBV6-4 few TRBD2 CASRLAGDTGELFF TGTGCCAGCAGACTAGCGGGAGACACCGGGGAGCTGTTTTTT
TRBJ2-3 TRBV7-9 - TRBD2 CASSADLAGGADTQYF TGTGCCAGCAGCGCAGACCTAGCGGGAGGGGCAGATACGCAGTATTTT
TRBJ1-3 TRBV15 - - CATSTTPASGNTIYF TGTGCCACCAGCACGACTCCTGCCTCTGGAAACACCATATATTTT
TRBJ2-7 TRBV4-2 - TRBD2 CASSRGLAGGYEQYF TGTGCCAGCAGCCGCGGACTAGCGGGAGGGTACGAGCAGTACTTC
TRBJ2-2 TRBV7-3 - - CASSLNARELFF TGTGCCAGCAGCTTAAATGCGAGGGAGCTGTTTTTT
TRBJ2-7 TRBV6-1 - TRBD2 CASSAGTSGYEQYF TGTGCCAGCAGTGCCGGGACTAGCGGCTACGAGCAGTACTTC
TRBJ2-7 TRBV5-5 - - CASSLNFRDDEQYF TGTGCCAGCAGCTTAAACTTCCGGGATGATGAGCAGTACTTC
TRBJ2-7 TRBV5-1 - - CASSPGRRRPYEQYF TGCGCCAGCAGCCCCGGCAGGCGACGTCCCTACGAGCAGTACTTC
TRBJ1-4 TRBV28 - TRBD1 CASSSRTGGVEKLFF TGTGCCAGCAGTTCCCGGACAGGGGGCGTAGAAAAACTGTTTTTT
TRBJ1-2 TRBV7-2 - TRBD1 CASRRGGFISGTGRDGYTF TGTGCCAGCAGAAGAGGGGGGTTTATATCCGGGACAGGGAGGGATGGCTACACCTTC
TRBJ1-1 TRBV28 - - CASNVMRGAQAFF TGTGCCAGCAACGTTATGCGGGGAGCTCAAGCTTTCTTT
TRBJ1-1 TRBV18 - TRBD1 CASSPDRELVTEAFF TGTGCCAGCTCACCCGACAGGGAGTTGGTGACTGAAGCTTTCTTT
TRBJ2-3 TRBV15 - - CATSREPWTAADTQYF TGTGCCACCAGCAGAGAACCGTGGACAGCGGCAGATACGCAGTATTTT
TRBJ1-1 TRBV28 once - CASSLGGAGNTEAFF TGTGCCAGCAGCCTAGGGGGGGCAGGGAACACTGAAGCTTTCTTT
TRBJ1-6 TRBV27 few - CASSFGGSRAFLHF TGTGCCAGCAGTTTCGGGGGATCTCGGGCATTCCTCCACTTT
TRBJ2-3 TRBV7-2 - TRBD2 CASRLGGTDTQYF TGTGCCAGCAGACTGGGGGGGACAGATACGCAGTATTTT
TRBJ2-3 TRBV7-6 - TRBD2 CASSLLLPGPGGDTQYF TGTGCCAGCAGCTTGCTGCTTCCCGGACCGGGAGGAGATACGCAGTATTTT
TRBJ1-2 TRBV4-3 once - CASSPEVMNPYGYTF TGCGCCAGCAGCCCCGAGGTCATGAACCCCTATGGCTACACCTTC
TRBJ1-3 TRBV14 - - CASSQLTGPGNTIYF TGTGCCAGCAGCCAGCTGACAGGCCCTGGAAACACCATATATTTT
TRBJ1-4 TRBV5-4 few TRBD1 CASSMTGGEEKLFF TGTGCCAGCAGCATGACAGGGGGAGAGGAAAAACTGTTTTTT
TRBJ2-3 TRBV18 - - CASSLAEDTQYF TGTGCCAGCTCACTAGCAGAGGATACGCAGTATTTT
TRBJ1-1 TRBV9 few - CASSGRLQGLAFF TGTGCCAGCAGCGGGCGTCTACAGGGTCTAGCTTTCTTT
TRBJ2-1 TRBV28 - TRBD2 CASSWTSGGYEQFF TGTGCCAGCAGTTGGACTAGCGGAGGCTATGAGCAGTTCTTC
TRBJ1-4 TRBV2 few - CASSSGSNEKLFF TGTGCCAGCAGCTCCGGGAGTAATGAAAAACTGTTTTTT
TRBJ1-1 TRBV6-1 - - CASSEWEDTEAFF TGTGCCAGCAGTGAATGGGAGGACACTGAAGCTTTCTTT
TRBJ2-3 TRBV5-1 - TRBD1 CASSLGDSADTQYF TGCGCCAGCAGCTTGGGGGACAGTGCAGATACGCAGTATTTT
TRBJ2-6 TRBV18 few - CASSRAITGANVLTF TGTGCCAGCTCACGGGCAATAACTGGGGCCAACGTCCTGACTTTC
TRBJ2-1 TRBV20-1 - - CSAQGSNEQFF TGCAGTGCTCAGGGTTCCAATGAGCAGTTCTTC